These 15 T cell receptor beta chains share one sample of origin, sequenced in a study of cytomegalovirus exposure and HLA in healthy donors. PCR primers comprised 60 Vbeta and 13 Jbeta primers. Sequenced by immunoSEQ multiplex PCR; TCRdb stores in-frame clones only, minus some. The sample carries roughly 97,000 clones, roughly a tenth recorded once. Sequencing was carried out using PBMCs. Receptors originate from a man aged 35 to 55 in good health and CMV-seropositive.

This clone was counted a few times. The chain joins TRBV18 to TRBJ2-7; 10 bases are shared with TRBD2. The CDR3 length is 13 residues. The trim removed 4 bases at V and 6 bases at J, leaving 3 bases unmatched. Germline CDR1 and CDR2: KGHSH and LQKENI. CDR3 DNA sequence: TGTGCCAGCTCACTAGGGACTAGCGTCGAGCAGTACTTC. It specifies CASSLGTSVEQYF.

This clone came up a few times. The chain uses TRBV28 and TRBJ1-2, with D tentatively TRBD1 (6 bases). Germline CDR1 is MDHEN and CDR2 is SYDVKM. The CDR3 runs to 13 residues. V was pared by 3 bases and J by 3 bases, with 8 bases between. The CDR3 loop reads CASSLKGDYGYTF. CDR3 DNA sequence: TGTGCCAGCAGTTTGAAGGGGGACTATGGCTACACCTTC.

Here the CDR3 DNA reads TGTGCCAGCAGCTTAGAGGAGGGAACCTACGAGCAGTACTTC. The encoded protein is CASSLEEGTYEQYF. The chain is built from TRBV11-1 and TRBJ2-7; the D gene is possibly TRBD2 (6 bases). The CDR3 is 14 amino acids. Germline V gene lookup returns CDR1 SGHAT and CDR2 FQDESV (reference sequence). Deletions cut 1 base from V and 2 bases from J, with 9 bases between.

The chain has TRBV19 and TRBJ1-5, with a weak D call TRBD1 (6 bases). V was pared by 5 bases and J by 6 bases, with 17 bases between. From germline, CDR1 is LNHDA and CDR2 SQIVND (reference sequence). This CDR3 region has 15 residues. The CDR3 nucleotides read TGTGCCAGTAGTTTCAACAGGGAAATTGTTCAGCCCCAGCATTTT. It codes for CASSFNREIVQPQHF.

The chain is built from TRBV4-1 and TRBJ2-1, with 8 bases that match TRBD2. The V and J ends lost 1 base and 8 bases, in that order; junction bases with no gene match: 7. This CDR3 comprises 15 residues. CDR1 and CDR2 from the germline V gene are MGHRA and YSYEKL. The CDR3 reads CASSQVGSGNDEQFF. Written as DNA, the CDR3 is TGCGCCAGCAGCCAAGTGGGTAGCGGGAATGATGAGCAGTTCTTC.

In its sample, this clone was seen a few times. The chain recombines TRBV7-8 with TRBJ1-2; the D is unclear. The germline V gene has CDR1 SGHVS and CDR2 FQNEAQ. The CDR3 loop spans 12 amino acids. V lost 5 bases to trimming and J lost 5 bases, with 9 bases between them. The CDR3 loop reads CASSEAGYGYTF. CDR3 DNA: TGTGCCAGCAGCGAGGCCGGATATGGCTACACCTTC. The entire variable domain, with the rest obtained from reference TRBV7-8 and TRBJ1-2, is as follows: GAGVSQSPRYKVAKRGQDVALRCDPISGHVSLFWYQQALGQGPEFLTYFQNEAQLDKSGLPSDRFFAERPEGSVSTLKIQRTQQEDSAVYLCASSEAGYGYTFGSGTRLTVV.

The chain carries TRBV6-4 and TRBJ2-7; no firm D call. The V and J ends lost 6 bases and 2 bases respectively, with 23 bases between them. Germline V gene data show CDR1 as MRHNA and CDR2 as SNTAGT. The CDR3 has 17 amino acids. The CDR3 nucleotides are TGTGCCAGCAGGCCCGGGTCACTTCCCAAAGAGGCCTACGAGCAGTACTTC. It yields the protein CASRPGSLPKEAYEQYF.

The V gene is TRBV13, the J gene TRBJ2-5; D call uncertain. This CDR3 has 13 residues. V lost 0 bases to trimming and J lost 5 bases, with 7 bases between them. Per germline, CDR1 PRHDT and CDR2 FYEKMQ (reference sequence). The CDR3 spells CASSLGQEETQYF. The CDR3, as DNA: TGTGCCAGCAGCTTAGGCCAAGAGGAGACCCAGTACTTC.

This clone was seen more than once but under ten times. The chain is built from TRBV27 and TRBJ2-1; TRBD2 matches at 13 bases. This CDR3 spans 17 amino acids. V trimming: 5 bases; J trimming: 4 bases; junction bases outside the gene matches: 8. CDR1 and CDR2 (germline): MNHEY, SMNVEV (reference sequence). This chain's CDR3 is CASSPHRTSGSYNEQFF. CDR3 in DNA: TGTGCCAGCAGTCCCCACCGGACTAGCGGGAGTTACAATGAGCAGTTCTTC.

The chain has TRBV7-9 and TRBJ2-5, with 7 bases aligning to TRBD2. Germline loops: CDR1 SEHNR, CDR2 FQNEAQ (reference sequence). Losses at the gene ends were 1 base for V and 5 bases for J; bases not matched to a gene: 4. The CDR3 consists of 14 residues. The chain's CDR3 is CASSLGTSQETQYF. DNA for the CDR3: TGTGCCAGCAGCTTAGGGACTAGTCAGGAGACCCAGTACTTC.

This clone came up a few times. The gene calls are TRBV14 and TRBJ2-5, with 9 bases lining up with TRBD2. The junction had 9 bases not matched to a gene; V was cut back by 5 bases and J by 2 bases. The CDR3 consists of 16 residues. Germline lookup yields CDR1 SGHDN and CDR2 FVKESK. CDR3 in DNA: TGTGCCAGCAGCTCCCGATTTAGCGGGAGACAAGAGACCCAGTACTTC. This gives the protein CASSSRFSGRQETQYF.

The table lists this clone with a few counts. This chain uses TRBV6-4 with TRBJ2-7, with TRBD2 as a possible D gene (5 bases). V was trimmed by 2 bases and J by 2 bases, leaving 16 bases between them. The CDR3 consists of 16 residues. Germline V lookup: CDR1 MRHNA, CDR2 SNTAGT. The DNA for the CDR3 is TGTGCCAGCAGTGACCCTCTCGGGATAGTCGCCTACGAGCAGTACTTC. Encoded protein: CASSDPLGIVAYEQYF.

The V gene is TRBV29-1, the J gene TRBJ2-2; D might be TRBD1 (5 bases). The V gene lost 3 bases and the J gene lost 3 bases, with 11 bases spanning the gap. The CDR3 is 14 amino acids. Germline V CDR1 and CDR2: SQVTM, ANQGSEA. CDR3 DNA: TGCAGCGTTGACCCGCTAGGGGACACCGGGGAGCTGTTTTTT. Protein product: CSVDPLGDTGELFF.

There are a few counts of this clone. CDR3 protein: CASGLGERPPTDTQYF. CDR3 sequence (DNA): TGTGCTAGTGGTTTGGGGGAGCGGCCCCCCACAGATACGCAGTATTTT. The V gene is TRBV12-5, the J gene TRBJ2-3; maybe TRBD2 (5 bases). Germline values: CDR1 LGHNT, CDR2 FRNRAP. The CDR3 contains 16 residues. Trimming cost V 1 base and J 2 bases, with 13 bases left between them. The whole variable domain, remainder taken from reference TRBV12-5 and TRBJ2-3, is DARVTQTPRHKVTEMGQEVTMRCQPILGHNTVFWYRQTMMQGLELLAYFRNRAPLDDSGMPKDRFSAEMPDATLATLKIQPSEPRDSAVYFCASGLGERPPTDTQYFGPGTRLTVL.

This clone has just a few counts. CDR3 DNA: TGTGCCAGCTCACCACCCCCCCCAAACATGAGGGAGACCCAGTACTTC. Its protein product is CASSPPPPNMRETQYF. The chain carries TRBV18 and TRBJ2-5, with D hard to call. The CDR3 is 16 residues long. Germline V lookup: CDR1 KGHSH, CDR2 LQKENI. Trimming took 0 bases from V and 5 from J, leaving 16 bases between them.